This T cell receptor (beta chain) was recorded in a study of shared clonotypes between healthy human individuals. Sequencing was performed with immunoSEQ multiplex PCR; in TCRdb, only in-frame clones are kept and a portion is missing. The data hold under 650,000 clones, with 96% observed a single time. This CDR3 is built from 13 residues. Trimming pared 2 bases from V and 3 bases from J, leaving 8 bases between. CDR1 SGHDT and CDR2 YYEEEE come from the germline V gene. Sequencing input: naive CD4+ T cells sorted from blood. Subset given: CD45RA+ positively selected. V gene TRBV5-6 combines with J gene TRBJ1-1; D is uncertain. The receptor's source is a woman aged 30 to 39 in good health. This CDR3 reads CASSFMRDTEAFF. In DNA form, the CDR3 reads TGTGCCAGCAGCTTCATGAGGGACACTGAAGCTTTCTTT.